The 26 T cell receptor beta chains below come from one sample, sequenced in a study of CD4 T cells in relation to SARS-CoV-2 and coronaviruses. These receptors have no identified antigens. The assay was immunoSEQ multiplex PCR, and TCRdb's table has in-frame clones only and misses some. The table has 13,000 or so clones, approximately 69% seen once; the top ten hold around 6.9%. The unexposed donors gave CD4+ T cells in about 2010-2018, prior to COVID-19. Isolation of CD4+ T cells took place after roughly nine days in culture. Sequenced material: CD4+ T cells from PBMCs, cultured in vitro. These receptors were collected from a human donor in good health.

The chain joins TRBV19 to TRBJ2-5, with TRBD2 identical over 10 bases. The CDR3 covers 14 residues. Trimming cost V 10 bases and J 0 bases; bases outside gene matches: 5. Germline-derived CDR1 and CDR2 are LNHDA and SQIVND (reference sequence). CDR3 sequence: CATGLAADQETQYF. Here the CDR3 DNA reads TGTGCCACAGGACTAGCGGCGGACCAAGAGACCCAGTACTTC.

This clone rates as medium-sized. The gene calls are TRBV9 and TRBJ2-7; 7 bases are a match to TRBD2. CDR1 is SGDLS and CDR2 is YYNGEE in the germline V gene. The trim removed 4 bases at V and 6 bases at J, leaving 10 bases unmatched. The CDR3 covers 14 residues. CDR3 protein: CASSRGLGLSEQYF. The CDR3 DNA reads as TGTGCCAGCAGCAGAGGACTAGGTCTCTCCGAGCAGTACTTC.

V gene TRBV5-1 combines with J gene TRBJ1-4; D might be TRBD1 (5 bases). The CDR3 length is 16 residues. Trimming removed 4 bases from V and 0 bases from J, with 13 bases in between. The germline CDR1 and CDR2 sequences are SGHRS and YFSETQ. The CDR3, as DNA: TGCGCCAGCAGCCCGGGGGGTGGCGCAACTAATGAAAAACTGTTTTTT. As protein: CASSPGGGATNEKLFF.

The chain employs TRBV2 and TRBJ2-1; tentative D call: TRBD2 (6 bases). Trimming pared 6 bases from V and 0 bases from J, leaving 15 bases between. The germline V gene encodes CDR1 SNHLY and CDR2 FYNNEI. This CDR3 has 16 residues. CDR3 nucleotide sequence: TGTGCCAGCAGGAGGGGAGTAGCGGACTCCTACAATGAGCAGTTCTTC. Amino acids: CASRRGVADSYNEQFF.

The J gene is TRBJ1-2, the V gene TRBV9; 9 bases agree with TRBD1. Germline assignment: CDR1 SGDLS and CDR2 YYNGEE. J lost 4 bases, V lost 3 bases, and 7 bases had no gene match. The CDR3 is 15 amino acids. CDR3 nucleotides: TGTGCCAGCAGCGAGCTGGGGACAGGGAGCTATGGCTACACCTTC. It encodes CASSELGTGSYGYTF.

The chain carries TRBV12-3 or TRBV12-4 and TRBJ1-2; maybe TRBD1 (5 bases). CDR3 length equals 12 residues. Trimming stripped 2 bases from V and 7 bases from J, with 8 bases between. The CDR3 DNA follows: TGTGCCAGCAGTTTACAGGGTGGTGGCTACACCTTC. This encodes CASSLQGGGYTF.

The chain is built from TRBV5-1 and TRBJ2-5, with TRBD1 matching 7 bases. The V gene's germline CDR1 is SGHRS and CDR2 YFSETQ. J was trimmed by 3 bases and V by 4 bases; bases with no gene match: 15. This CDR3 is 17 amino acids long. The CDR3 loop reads CASSRYLVQGLEETQYF. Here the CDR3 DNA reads TGCGCCAGCAGCCGTTACTTAGTACAGGGGCTCGAAGAGACCCAGTACTTC. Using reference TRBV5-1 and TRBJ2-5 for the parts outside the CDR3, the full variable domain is KAGVTQTPRYLIKTRGQQVTLSCSPISGHRSVSWYQQTPGQGLQFLFEYFSETQRNKGNFPGRFSGRQFSNSRSEMNVSTLELGDSALYLCASSRYLVQGLEETQYFGPGTRLLVL.

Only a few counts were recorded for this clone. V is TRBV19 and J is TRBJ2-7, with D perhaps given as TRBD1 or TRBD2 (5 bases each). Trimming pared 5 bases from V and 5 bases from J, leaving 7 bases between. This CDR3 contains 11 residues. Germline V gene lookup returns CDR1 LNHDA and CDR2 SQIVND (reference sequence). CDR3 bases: TGTGCCAGTAGTGTGGGGGACGAGCAGTACTTC. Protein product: CASSVGDEQYF.

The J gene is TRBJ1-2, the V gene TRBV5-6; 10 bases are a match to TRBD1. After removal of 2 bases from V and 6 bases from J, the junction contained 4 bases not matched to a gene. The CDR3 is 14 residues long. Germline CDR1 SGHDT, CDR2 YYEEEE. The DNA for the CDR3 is TGTGCCAGCAGCTTTCAGGGACAGGGGAATGGCTACACCTTC. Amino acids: CASSFQGQGNGYTF.

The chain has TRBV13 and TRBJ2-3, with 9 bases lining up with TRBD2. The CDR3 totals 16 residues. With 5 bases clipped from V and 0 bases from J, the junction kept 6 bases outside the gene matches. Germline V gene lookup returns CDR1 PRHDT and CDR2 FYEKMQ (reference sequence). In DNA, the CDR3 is TGTGCCAGCAGCCCCCGGACTAGCGCGAGCACAGATACGCAGTATTTT. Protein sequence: CASSPRTSASTDTQYF. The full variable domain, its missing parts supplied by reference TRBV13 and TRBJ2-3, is AAGVIQSPRHLIKEKRETATLKCYPIPRHDTVYWYQQGPGQDPQFLISFYEKMQSDKGSIPDRFSAQQFSDYHSELNMSSLELGDSALYFCASSPRTSASTDTQYFGPGTRLTVL.

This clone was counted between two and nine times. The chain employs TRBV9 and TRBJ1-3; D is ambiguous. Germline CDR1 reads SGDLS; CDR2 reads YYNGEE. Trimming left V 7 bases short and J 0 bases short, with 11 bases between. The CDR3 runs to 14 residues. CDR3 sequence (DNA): TGTGCCAGCTCGTCGGACGTCTCTGGAAACACCATATATTTT. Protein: CASSSDVSGNTIYF.

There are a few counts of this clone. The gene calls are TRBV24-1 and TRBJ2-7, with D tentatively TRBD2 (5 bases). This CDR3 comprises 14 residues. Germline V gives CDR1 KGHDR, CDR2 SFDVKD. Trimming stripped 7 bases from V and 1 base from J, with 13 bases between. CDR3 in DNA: TGTGCCACCAGCGGGCGTGGAGGATCCTACGAGCAGTACTTC. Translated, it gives CATSGRGGSYEQYF.

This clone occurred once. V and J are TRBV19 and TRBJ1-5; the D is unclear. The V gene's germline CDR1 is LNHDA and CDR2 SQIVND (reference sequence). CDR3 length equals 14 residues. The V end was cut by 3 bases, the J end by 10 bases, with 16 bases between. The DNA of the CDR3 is TGTGCCAGTAGTATCGAGGATTCTATCAGCCCCCAGCATTTT. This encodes CASSIEDSISPQHF.

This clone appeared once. CDR3 nucleotide sequence: TGTGCCAGTCGGGCTGGAGGGCGCTCCTACGAGCAGTACTTC. It translates to CASRAGGRSYEQYF. The chain couples TRBV2 to TRBJ2-7; a possible D gene is TRBD2 (6 bases). Germline V CDR1 and CDR2: SNHLY, FYNNEI. Trimming removed 9 bases at V and 0 bases at J, with 15 bases between. This CDR3 has 14 residues.

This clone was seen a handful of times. The CDR3 spells CAIGQAPTGYNSPLHF. CDR3 DNA sequence: TGTGCCATCGGACAGGCCCCAACTGGTTATAATTCACCCCTCCACTTT. V gene TRBV10-3 combines with J gene TRBJ1-6; 7 bases are shared with TRBD1. Germline V gene lookup returns CDR1 ENHRY and CDR2 SYGVKD. V was clipped by 8 bases and J by 4 bases; unmatched bases: 11. This CDR3 is built from 16 residues.

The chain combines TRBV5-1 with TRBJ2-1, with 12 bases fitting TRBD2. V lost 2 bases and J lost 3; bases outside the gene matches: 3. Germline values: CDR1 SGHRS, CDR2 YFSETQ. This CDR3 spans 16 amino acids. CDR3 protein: CASSLQTSGGYNEQFF. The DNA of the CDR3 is TGCGCCAGCAGCTTACAGACTAGCGGGGGCTACAATGAGCAGTTCTTC. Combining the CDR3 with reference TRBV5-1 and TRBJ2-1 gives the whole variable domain KAGVTQTPRYLIKTRGQQVTLSCSPISGHRSVSWYQQTPGQGLQFLFEYFSETQRNKGNFPGRFSGRQFSNSRSEMNVSTLELGDSALYLCASSLQTSGGYNEQFFGPGTRLTVL.

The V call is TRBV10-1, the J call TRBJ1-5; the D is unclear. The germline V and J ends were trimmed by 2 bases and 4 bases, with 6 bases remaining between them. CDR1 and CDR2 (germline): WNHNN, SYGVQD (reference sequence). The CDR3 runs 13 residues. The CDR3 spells CASSEIWNQPQHF. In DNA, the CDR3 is TGCGCCAGCAGTGAGATTTGGAATCAGCCCCAGCATTTT.

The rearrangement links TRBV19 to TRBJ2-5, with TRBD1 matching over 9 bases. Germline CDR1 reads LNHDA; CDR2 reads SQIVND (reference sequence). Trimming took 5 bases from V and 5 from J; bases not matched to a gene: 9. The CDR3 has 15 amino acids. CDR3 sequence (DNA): TGTGCCAGTAGTCATCCGGGACAGGGTTTTGAGACCCAGTACTTC. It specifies CASSHPGQGFETQYF.

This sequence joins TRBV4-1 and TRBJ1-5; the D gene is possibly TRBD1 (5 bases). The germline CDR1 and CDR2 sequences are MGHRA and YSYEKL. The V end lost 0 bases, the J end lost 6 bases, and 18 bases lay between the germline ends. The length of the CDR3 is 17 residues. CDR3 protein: CASSQDGGGGLGQPQHF. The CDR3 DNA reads TGCGCCAGCAGCCAAGATGGTGGCGGGGGTTTGGGTCAGCCCCAGCATTTT.

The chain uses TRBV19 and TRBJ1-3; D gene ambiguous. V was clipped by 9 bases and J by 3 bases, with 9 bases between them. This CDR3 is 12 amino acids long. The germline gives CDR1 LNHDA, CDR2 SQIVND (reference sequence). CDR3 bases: TGTGCCAGGCGGAGGGATGGAAACACCATATATTTT. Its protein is CARRRDGNTIYF.

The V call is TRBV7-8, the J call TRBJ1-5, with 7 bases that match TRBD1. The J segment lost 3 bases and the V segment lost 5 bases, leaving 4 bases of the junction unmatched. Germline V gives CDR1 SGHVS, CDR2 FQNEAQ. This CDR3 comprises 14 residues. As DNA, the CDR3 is TGTGCCAGCAGCCCCAGGGGGTTCAATCAGCCCCAGCATTTT. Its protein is CASSPRGFNQPQHF.

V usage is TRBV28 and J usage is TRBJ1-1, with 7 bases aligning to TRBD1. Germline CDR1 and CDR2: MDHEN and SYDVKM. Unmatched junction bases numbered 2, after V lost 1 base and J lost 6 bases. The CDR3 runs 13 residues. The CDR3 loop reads CASSLFRGAEAFF. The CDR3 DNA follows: TGTGCCAGCAGTTTATTCAGGGGGGCTGAAGCTTTCTTT. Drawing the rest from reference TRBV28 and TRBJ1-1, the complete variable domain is DVKVTQSSRYLVKRTGEKVFLECVQDMDHENMFWYRQDPGLGLRLIYFSYDVKMKEKGDIPEGYSVSREKKERFSLILESASTNQTSMYLCASSLFRGAEAFFGQGTRLTVV.

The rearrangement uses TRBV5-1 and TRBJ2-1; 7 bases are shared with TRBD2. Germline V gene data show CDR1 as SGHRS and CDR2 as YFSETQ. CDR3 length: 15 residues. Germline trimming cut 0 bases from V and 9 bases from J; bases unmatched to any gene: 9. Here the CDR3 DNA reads TGCGCCAGCAGCTTGGAGAGCGGGACGGGAGGTGAGCAGTTCTTC. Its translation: CASSLESGTGGEQFF.

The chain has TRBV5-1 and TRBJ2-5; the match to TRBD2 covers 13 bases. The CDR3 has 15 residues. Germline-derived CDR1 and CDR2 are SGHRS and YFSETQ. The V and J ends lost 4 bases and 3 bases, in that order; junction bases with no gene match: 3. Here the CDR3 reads CASSTGTSGKETQYF. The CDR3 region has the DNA TGCGCCAGCAGCACAGGGACTAGCGGGAAAGAGACCCAGTACTTC.

The CDR3 here is CASSPVTDTQYF. Written as DNA, the CDR3 is TGTGCCAGCAGTCCGGTTACAGATACGCAGTATTTT. The V gene is TRBV28, the J gene TRBJ2-3; D not certain. Germline values: CDR1 MDHEN, CDR2 SYDVKM. The CDR3 contains 12 residues. With 5 bases removed from V and 3 bases from J, the gap between germline ends came to 6 bases.

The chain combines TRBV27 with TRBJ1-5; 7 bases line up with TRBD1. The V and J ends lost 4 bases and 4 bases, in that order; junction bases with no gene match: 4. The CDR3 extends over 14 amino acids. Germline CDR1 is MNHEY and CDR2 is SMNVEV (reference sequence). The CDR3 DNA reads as TGTGCCAGCAGTTCGGGACAGACGAATCAGCCCCAGCATTTT. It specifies CASSSGQTNQPQHF.